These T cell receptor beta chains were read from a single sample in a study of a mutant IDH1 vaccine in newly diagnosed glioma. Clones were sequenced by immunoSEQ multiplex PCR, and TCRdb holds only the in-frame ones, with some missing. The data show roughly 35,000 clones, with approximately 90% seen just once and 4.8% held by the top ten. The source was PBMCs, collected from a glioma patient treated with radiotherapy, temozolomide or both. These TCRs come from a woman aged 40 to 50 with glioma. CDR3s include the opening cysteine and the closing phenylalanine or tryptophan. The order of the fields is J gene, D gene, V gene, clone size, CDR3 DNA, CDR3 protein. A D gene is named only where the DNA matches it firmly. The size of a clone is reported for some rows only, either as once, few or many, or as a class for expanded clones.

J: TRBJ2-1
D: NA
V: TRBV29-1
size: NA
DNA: TGCAGCGTTGGCAGGCAGGGGTACAATGAGCAGTTCTTC
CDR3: CSVGRQGYNEQFF

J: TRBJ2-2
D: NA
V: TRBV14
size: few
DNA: TGTGCCAGCAGCCTCGGGGTCATCACCGGGGAGCTGTTTTTT
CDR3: CASSLGVITGELFF

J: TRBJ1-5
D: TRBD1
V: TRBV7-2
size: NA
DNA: TGTGCCAGCAGCTTAGTAGTGACAGGGGTGGGGCAGCCCCAGCATTTT
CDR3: CASSLVVTGVGQPQHF

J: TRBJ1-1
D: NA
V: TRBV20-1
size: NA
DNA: TGCAGTGCACCGACGGACACTGAAGCTTTCTTT
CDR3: CSAPTDTEAFF

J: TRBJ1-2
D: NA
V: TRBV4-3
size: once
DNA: TGCGCCAGCAGCCAACTCGCTGGGGAAGGTGGCTACACCTTC
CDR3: CASSQLAGEGGYTF

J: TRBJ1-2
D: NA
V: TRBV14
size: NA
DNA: TGTGCCAGCAGGGGAGGCGGTGGCTACACCTTC
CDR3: CASRGGGGYTF

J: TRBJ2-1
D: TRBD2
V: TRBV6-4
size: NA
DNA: TGTGCCAGCAGCGTCGCTAGCGGGGGCCCCCACTCCTACAATGAGCAGTTCTTC
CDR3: CASSVASGGPHSYNEQFF

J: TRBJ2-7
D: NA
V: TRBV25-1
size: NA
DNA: TGTGCCAGCAGTGAATTGGGTAGCTACGAGCAGTACTTC
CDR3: CASSELGSYEQYF

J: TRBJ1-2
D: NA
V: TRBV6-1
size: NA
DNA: TGTGCCAGCAGTGAAGCGCGGGGGAACTATGGCTACACCTTC
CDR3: CASSEARGNYGYTF

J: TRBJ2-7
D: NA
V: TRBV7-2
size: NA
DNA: TGTGCCAGCAGCCAGAGCTCCTACGAGCAGTACTTC
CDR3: CASSQSSYEQYF

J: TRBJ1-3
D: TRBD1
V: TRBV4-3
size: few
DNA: TGCGCCAGCAGCCAAGATGGGACAGGATACTCTGGAAACACCATATATTTT
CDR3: CASSQDGTGYSGNTIYF

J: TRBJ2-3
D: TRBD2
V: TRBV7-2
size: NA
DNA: TGTGCCAGCAGCCGAGGACTAGCACAAGATACGCAGTATTTT
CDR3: CASSRGLAQDTQYF

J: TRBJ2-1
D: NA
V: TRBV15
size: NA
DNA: TGTGCCACCAGCAGAGATCAAAGCGATGAGCAGTTCTTC
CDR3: CATSRDQSDEQFF

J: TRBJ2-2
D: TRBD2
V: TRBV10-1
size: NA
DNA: TGCGCCAGCAGCTTACTAGCGGGGGTTTCCACCGGGGAGCTGTTTTTT
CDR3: CASSLLAGVSTGELFF

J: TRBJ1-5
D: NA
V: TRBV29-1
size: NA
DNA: TGCAGCGTGCGTGAAAGCAATCAGCCCCAGCATTTT
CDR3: CSVRESNQPQHF

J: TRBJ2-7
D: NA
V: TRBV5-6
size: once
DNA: TGTGCCAGCAGCTTGGCAATAGGTCAGGAGCAGTACTTC
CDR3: CASSLAIGQEQYF

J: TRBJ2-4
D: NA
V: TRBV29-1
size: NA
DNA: TGCAGCGTACAGGGTTTGGGGAAAAACATTCAGTACTTC
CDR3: CSVQGLGKNIQYF

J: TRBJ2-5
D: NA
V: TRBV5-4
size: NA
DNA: TGTGCCAGCAGCTTGCCCAGGGGGGGGACCCAGTACTTC
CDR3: CASSLPRGGTQYF

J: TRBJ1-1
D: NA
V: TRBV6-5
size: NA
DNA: TGTGCCAGCAAACAGGGAAGGGACACTGAAGCTTTCTTT
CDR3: CASKQGRDTEAFF

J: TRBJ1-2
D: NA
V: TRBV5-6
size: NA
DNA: TGTGCCAGCAGCTACCAGGGTAGCCATGGCTACACCTTC
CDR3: CASSYQGSHGYTF

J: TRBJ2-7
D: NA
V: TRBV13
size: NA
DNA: TGTGCCAGCAGCTTAGTTCGGGGGATCGACGAGCAGTACTTC
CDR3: CASSLVRGIDEQYF

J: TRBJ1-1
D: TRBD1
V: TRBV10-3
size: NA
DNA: TGTGCCATCAGAGTTGACAGGGGCACTGAAGCTTTCTTT
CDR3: CAIRVDRGTEAFF

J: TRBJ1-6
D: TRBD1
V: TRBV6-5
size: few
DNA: TGTGCCAGCAGTTCGGGACAGCGATCACCCCTCCACTTT
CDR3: CASSSGQRSPLHF

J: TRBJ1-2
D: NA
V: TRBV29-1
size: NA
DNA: TGCAGCGTTTTCTCTGGGGGCTACACCTTC
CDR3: CSVFSGGYTF

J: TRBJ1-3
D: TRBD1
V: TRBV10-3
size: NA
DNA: TGTGCCATCAGTGAGTCGCCGTGGACAGGGGGAAACACCATATATTTT
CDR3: CAISESPWTGGNTIYF

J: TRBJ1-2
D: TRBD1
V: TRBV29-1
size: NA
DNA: TGCAGCGTTGCGGTCGGGCAGGGGGCCTATGGCTACACCTTC
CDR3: CSVAVGQGAYGYTF

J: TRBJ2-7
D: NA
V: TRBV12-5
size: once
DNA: TGTGCTAGCCCGATAACCGGGTTCGAATACGAGCAGTACTTC
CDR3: CASPITGFEYEQYF

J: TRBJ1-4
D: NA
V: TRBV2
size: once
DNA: TGTGCCAGCAGCGAAAGGACAGCAACTAATGAAAAACTGTTTTTT
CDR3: CASSERTATNEKLFF

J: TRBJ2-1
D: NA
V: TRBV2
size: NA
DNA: TGTGCCAGCAGTGACCCAGGCTCCTGGGCATTTTACAATGAGCAGTTCTTC
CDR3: CASSDPGSWAFYNEQFF

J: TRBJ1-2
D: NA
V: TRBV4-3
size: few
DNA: TGCGCCAGCAGCCAAGTAGCGGAGGACTATGGCTACACCTTC
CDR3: CASSQVAEDYGYTF

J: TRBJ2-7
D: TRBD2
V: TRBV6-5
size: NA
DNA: TGTGCCAGCAGTTACGGCGGGAGGGCCACGGACGAGCAGTACTTC
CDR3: CASSYGGRATDEQYF

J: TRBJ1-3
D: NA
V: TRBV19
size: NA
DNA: TGTGCCAGCCAGAGTTCCGTAGTAAACACCATATATTTT
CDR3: CASQSSVVNTIYF

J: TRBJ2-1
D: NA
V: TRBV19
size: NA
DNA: TGTGCCAGTAGTATCCACGTCCAGAATGAGCAGTTCTTC
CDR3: CASSIHVQNEQFF

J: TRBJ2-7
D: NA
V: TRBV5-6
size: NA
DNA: TGTGCCAGCAGCTTGGTCCCAGGGAGCTACGAGCAGTACTTC
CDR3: CASSLVPGSYEQYF

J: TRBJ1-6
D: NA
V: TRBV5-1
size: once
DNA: TGCGCCAGCAGCTTGGCCCCGGACAGAGCCTTATTGTCTAATTCACCCCTCCACTTT
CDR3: CASSLAPDRALLSNSPLHF

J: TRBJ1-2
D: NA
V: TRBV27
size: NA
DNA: TGTGCCAGCACCCCTGGGGCAGCAAAAGGGGCTTATGGCTACACCTTC
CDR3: CASTPGAAKGAYGYTF

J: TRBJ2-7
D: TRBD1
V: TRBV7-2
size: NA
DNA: TGTGCCAGCAGCTTAGCGTCGAGACAGGGTTACGAGCAGTACTTC
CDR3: CASSLASRQGYEQYF

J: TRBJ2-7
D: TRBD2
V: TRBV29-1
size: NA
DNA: TGCAGCGGGGGTGGGGCTAGCGGGGGGACCTACGAGCAGTACTTC
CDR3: CSGGGASGGTYEQYF

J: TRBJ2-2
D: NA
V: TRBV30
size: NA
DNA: TGTGCCTGGAGTGGTCCCGGGACAACGGGGAGGGAGCTGTTTTTT
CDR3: CAWSGPGTTGRELFF

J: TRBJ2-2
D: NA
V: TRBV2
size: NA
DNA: TGTGCCAGCAGTGTGGGGGTTACCGGGGAGCTGTTTTTT
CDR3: CASSVGVTGELFF

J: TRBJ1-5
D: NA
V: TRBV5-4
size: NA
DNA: TGTGCCAGCAGCAAAACCGGGACGCCCGATCAGCCCCAGCATTTT
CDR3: CASSKTGTPDQPQHF

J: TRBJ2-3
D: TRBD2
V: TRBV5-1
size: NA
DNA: TGCGCCAGCAGCTTGATGGGACAGGGGACTAGCGGGGGCACAGATACGCAGTATTTT
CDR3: CASSLMGQGTSGGTDTQYF

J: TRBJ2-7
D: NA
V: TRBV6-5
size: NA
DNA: TGTGCCAGCAGGGAGCGGACCAGCTCCTACGAGCAGTACTTC
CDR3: CASRERTSSYEQYF

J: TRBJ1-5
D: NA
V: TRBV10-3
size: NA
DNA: TGTGCCATCAGTGACGGGGAAGGGCCTAGGGGCAATCAGCCCCAGCATTTT
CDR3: CAISDGEGPRGNQPQHF

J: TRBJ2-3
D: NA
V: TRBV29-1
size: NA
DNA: TGCAGCGTTGTCCAACATACGCAGTATTTT
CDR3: CSVVQHTQYF

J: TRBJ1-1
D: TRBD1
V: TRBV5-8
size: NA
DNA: TGTGCCAGCAGCCAGGGACAGGCGGTGAACACTGAAGCTTTCTTT
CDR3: CASSQGQAVNTEAFF

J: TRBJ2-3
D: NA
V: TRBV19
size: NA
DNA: TGTGCCAGTAGTATTAGCGGCACAGATACGCAGTATTTT
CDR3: CASSISGTDTQYF

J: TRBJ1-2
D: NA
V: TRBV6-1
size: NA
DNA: TGTGCCAGCAGTGATGGGGGAGGGACTCGCGATGGCTACACCTTC
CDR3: CASSDGGGTRDGYTF

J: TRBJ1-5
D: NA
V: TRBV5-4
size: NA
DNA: TGTGCCAGCAGCGTAGGGGGGCGGGAGCAGCCCCAGCATTTT
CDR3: CASSVGGREQPQHF

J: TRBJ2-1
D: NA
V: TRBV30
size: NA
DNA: TGTGCCTGGAGTGGGGGGGCTAGGGGTACGAAATACAATGAGCAGTTCTTC
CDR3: CAWSGGARGTKYNEQFF

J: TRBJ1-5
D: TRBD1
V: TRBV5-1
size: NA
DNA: TGCGCCAGCAGCTGGGGACAGGGTGATCAGCCCCAGCATTTT
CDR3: CASSWGQGDQPQHF

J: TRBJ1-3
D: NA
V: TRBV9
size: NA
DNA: TGTGCCAGCAGCTTACCCGGAAACACCATATATTTT
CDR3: CASSLPGNTIYF

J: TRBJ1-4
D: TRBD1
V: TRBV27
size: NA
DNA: TGTGCCAGCAGTTTAGGGACAGGACATAATGAAAAACTGTTTTTT
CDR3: CASSLGTGHNEKLFF

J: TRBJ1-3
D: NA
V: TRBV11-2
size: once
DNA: TGTGCCAGCAGCTCCATCTCGGGGGGAAACACCATATATTTT
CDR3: CASSSISGGNTIYF